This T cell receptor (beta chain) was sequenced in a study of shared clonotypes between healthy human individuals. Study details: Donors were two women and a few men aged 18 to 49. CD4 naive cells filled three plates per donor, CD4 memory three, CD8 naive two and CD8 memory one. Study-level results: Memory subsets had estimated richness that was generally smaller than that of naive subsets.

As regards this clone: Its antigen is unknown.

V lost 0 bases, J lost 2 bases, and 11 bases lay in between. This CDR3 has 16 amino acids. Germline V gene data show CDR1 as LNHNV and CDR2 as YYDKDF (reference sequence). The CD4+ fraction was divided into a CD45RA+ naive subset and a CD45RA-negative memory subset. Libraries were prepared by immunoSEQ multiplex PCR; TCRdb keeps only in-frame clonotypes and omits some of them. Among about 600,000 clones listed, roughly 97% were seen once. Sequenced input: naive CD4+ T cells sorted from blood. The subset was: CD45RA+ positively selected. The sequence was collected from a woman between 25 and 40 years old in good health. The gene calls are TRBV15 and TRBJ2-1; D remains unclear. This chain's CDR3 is CATSREFGPPYNEQFF. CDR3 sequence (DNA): TGTGCCACCAGCAGAGAGTTCGGGCCTCCCTACAATGAGCAGTTCTTC. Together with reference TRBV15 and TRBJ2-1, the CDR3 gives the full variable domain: DAMVIQNPRYQVTQFGKPVTLSCSQTLNHNVMYWYQQKSSQAPKLLFHYYDKDFNNEADTPDNFQSRRPNTSFCFLDIRSPGLGDTAMYLCATSREFGPPYNEQFFGPGTRLTVL.